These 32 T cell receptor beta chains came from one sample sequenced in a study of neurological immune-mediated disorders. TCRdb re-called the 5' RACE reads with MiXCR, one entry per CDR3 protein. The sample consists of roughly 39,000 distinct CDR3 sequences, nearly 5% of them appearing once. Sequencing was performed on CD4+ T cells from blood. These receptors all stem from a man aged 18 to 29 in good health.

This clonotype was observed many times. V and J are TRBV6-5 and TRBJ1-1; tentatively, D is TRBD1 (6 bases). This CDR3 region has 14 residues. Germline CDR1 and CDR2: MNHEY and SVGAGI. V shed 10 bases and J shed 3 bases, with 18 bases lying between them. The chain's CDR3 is CATQNRAYDTEAFF. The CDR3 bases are TGTGCCACCCAAAACAGGGCGTATGACACTGAAGCTTTCTTT.

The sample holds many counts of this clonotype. CDR3 sequence (DNA): TGTGCCAGCAGAACGGGGGCCTCGGGTGGCTACACCTTC. Translating gives CASRTGASGGYTF. The chain combines TRBV2 with TRBJ1-2; maybe TRBD1 (6 bases). This CDR3 has 13 residues. Trimming stripped 6 bases from V and 7 bases from J, with 15 bases between. Germline loops: CDR1 SNHLY, CDR2 FYNNEI.

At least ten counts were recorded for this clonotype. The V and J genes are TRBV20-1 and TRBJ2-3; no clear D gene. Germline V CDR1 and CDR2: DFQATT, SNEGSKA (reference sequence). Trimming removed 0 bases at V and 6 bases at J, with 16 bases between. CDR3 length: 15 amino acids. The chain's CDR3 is CSARDSPHTEDTQYF. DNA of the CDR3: TGCAGTGCTAGAGATTCTCCTCACACGGAGGATACGCAGTATTTT.

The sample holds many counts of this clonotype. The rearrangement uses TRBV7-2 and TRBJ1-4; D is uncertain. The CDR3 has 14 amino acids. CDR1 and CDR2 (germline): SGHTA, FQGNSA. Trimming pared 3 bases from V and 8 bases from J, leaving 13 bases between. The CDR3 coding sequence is TGTGCCAGCAGCTTGAGGGCCAAGCGGGAAAAACTGTTTTTT. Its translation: CASSLRAKREKLFF.

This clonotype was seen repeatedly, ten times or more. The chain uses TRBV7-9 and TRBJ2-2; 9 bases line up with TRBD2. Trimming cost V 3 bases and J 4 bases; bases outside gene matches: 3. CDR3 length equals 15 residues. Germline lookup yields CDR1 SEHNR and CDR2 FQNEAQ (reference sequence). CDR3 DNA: TGTGCCAGCAGCTTCCTAGCGGGGCCCACCGGGGAGCTGTTTTTT. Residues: CASSFLAGPTGELFF.

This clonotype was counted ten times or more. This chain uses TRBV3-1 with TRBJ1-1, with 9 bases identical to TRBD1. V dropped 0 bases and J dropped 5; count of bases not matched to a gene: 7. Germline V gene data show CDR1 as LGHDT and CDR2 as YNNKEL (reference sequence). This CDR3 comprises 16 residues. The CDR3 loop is CASSQDRRTGATEAFF. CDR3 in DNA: TGTGCCAGCAGCCAAGATCGTCGGACAGGGGCTACTGAAGCTTTCTTT.

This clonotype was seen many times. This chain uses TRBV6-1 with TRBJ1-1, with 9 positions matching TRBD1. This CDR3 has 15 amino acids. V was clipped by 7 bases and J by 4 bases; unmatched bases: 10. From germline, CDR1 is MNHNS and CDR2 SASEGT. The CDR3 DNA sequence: TGTGCCAGCATGTACAGGGGGCATTTTGCCACTGAAGCTTTCTTT. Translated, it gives CASMYRGHFATEAFF.

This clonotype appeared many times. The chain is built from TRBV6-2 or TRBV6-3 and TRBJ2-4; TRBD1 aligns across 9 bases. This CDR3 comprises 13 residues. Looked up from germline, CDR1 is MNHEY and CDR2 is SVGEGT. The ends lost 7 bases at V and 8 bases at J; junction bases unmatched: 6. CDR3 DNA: TGTGCCAGCAAAAAACAGGGGGCGGACATTCAGTACTTC. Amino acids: CASKKQGADIQYF.

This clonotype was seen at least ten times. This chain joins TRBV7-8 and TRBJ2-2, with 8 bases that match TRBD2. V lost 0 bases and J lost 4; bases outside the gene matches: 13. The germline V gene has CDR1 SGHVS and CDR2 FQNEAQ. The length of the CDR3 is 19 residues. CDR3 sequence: CASSLAPSGGGLGTGELFF. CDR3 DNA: TGTGCCAGCAGCTTAGCGCCCAGCGGCGGGGGGCTAGGCACCGGGGAGCTGTTTTTT.

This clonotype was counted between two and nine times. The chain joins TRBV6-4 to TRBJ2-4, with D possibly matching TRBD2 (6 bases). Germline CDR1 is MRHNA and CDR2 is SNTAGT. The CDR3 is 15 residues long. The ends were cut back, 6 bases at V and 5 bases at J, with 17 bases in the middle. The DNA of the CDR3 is TGTGCCAGCAGGACCGGGGGTTCGCGGGAAAACATTCAGTACTTC. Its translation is CASRTGGSRENIQYF.

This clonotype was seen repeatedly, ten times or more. The CDR3 loop is CSANDRGNTIYF. In nucleotides, the CDR3 is TGCAGTGCTAACGATAGGGGAAACACCATATATTTT. V gene TRBV20-1 combines with J gene TRBJ1-3; D uncertain. Between the trimmed V and J ends, which lost 4 bases and 4 bases, there was a span of 8 bases. This CDR3 spans 12 amino acids. CDR1 DFQATT and CDR2 SNEGSKA come from the germline V gene (reference sequence).

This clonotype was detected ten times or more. The CDR3, as DNA: TGCAGTGCTAGCAGGGCTGCATACAATGAGCAGTTCTTC. It encodes CSASRAAYNEQFF. The chain links TRBV20-1 to TRBJ2-1; D perhaps matches TRBD1 (5 bases). Per the germline V gene, CDR1 is DFQATT and CDR2 is SNEGSKA (reference sequence). V was trimmed by 3 bases and J by 4 bases, leaving 10 bases between them. The CDR3 has 13 residues.

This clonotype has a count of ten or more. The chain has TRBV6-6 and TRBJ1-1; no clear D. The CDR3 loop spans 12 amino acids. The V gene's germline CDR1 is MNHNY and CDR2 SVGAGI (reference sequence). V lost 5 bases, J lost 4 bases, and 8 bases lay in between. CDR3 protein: CASSERSTEAFF. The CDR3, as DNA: TGTGCCAGCAGTGAACGTTCCACTGAAGCTTTCTTT.

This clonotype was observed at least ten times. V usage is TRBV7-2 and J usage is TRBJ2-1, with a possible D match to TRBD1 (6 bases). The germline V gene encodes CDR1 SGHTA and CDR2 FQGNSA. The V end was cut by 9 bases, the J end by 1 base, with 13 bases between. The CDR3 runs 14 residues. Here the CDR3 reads CASTYRVSYNEQFF. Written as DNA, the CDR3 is TGTGCCAGTACATACAGGGTATCCTACAATGAGCAGTTCTTC.

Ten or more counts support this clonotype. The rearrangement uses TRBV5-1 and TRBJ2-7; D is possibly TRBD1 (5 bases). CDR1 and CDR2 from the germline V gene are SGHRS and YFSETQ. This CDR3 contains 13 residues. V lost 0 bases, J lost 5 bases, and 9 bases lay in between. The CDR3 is CASSLAGSDEQYF. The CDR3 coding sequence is TGCGCCAGCAGCTTGGCAGGGTCGGACGAGCAGTACTTC. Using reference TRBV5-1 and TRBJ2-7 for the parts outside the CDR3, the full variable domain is KAGVTQTPRYLIKTRGQQVTLSCSPISGHRSVSWYQQTPGQGLQFLFEYFSETQRNKGNFPGRFSGRQFSNSRSEMNVSTLELGDSALYLCASSLAGSDEQYFGPGTRLTVT.

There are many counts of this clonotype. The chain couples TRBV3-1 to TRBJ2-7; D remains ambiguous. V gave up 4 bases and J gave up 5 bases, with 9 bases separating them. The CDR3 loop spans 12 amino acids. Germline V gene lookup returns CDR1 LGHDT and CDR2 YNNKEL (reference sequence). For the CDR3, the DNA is TGTGCCAGCAGCCGCGTTTCCCACGAGCAGTACTTC. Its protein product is CASSRVSHEQYF.

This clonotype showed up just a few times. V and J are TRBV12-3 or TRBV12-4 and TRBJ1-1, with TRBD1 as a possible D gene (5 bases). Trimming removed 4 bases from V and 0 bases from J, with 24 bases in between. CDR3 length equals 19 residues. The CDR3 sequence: CASSSVGVPGDGLNTEAFF. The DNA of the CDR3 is TGTGCCAGCAGTTCAGTGGGGGTGCCGGGGGACGGATTGAACACTGAAGCTTTCTTT.

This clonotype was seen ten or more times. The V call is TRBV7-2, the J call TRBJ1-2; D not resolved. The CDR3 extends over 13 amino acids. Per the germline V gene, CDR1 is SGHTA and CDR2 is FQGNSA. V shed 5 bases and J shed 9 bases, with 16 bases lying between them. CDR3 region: CASSPTPEGRYTF. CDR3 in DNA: TGTGCCAGCAGCCCGACCCCAGAAGGTCGCTACACCTTC.

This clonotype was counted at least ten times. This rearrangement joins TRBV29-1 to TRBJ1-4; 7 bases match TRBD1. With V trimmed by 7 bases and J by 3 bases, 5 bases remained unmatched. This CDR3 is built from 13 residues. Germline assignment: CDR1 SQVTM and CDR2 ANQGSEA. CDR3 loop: CSARDSSNEKLFF. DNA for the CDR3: TGCAGCGCCCGGGACAGTTCTAATGAAAAACTGTTTTTT.

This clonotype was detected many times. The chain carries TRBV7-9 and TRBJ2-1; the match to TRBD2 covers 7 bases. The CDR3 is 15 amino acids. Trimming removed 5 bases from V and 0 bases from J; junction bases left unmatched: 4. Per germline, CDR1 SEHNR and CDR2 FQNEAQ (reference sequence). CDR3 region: CASSPRGSSYNEQFF. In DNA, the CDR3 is TGTGCCAGCAGCCCGCGGGGGAGCTCCTACAATGAGCAGTTCTTC.

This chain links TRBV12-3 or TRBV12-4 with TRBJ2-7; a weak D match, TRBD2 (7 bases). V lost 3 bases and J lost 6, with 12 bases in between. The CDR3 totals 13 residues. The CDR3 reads CASSLGGQGEQYF. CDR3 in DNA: TGTGCCAGCAGTTTGGGGGGGCAGGGCGAGCAGTACTTC.

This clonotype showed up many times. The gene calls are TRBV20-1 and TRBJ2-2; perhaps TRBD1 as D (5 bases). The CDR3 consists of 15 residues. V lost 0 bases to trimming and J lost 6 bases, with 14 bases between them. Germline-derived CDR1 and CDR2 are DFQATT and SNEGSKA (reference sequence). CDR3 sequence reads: CSARDVRQGSGELFF. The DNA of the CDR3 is TGCAGTGCTAGAGATGTTCGCCAGGGCTCCGGGGAGCTGTTTTTT.

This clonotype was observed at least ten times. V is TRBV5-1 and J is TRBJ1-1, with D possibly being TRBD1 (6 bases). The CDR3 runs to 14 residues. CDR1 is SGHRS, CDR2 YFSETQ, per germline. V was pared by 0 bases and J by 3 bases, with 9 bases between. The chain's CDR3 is CASSLGAGDTEAFF. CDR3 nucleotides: TGCGCCAGCAGCTTGGGGGCAGGGGACACTGAAGCTTTCTTT.

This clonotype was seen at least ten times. The CDR3 loop is CASSTGNGYTF. The DNA of the CDR3 is TGCGCCAGCAGTACAGGAAATGGCTACACCTTC. This rearrangement joins TRBV5-1 to TRBJ1-2, with D perhaps matching TRBD1 (5 bases). The CDR3 has 11 residues. Germline V gene lookup returns CDR1 SGHRS and CDR2 YFSETQ. Trimming took off 5 bases at V and 6 bases at J, with 8 bases between the two ends.

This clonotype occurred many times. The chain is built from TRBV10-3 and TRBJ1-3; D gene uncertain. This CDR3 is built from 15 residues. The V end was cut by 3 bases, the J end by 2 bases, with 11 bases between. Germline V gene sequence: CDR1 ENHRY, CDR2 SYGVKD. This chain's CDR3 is CAISDGSGAGNTIYF. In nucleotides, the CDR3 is TGTGCCATCAGTGACGGGTCAGGCGCTGGAAACACCATATATTTT.

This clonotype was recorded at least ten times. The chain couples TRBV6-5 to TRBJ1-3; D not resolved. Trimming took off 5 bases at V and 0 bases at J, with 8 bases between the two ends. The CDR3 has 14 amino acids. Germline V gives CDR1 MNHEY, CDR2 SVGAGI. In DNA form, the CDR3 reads TGTGCCAGCAGTCCCTCGAGCTCTGGAAACACCATATATTTT. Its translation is CASSPSSSGNTIYF.

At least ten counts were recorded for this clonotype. The CDR3 coding sequence is TGTGCCAGCAGTGCCGACACCGGCTACGAGCAGTACTTC. Its translation: CASSADTGYEQYF. The chain couples TRBV2 to TRBJ2-7; D is ambiguous. The CDR3 sequence is 13 residues long. Per the germline V gene, CDR1 is SNHLY and CDR2 is FYNNEI. The V end lost 4 bases, the J end lost 3 bases, and 10 bases lay between the germline ends.

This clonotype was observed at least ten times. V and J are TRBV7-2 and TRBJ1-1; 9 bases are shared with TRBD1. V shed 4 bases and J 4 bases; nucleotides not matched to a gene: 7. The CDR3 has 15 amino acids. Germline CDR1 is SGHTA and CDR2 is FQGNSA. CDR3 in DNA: TGTGCCAGCAGCTGGCCCCGACAGGGGGGCACTGAAGCTTTCTTT. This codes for CASSWPRQGGTEAFF.

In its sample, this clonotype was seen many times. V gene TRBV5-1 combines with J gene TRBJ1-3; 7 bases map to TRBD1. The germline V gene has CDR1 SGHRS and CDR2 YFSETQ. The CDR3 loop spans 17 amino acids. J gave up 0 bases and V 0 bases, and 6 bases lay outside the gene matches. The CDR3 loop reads CASSLEGAWSSGNTIYF. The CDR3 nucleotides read TGCGCCAGCAGCTTGGAGGGGGCCTGGAGCTCTGGAAACACCATATATTTT.

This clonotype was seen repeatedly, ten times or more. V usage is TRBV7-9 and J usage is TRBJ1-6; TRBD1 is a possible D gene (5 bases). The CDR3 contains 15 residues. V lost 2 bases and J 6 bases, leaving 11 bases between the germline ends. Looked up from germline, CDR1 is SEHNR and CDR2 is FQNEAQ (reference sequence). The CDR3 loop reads CASSLHDSANSPLHF. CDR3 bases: TGTGCCAGCAGCTTACACGACAGCGCTAATTCACCCCTCCACTTT.

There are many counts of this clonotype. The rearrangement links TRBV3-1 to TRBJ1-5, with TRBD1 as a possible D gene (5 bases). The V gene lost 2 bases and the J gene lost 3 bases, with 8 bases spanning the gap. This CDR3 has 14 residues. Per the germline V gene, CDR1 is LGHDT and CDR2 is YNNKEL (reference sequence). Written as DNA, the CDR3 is TGTGCCAGCAGCCAAACAGGCGACAATCAGCCCCAGCATTTT. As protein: CASSQTGDNQPQHF.

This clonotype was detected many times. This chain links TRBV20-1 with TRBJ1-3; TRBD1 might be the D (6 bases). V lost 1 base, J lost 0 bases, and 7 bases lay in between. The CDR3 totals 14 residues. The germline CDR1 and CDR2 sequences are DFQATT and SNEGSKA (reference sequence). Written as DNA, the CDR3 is TGCAGTGCTAGAGGGGGGGCCTCTGGAAACACCATATATTTT. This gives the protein CSARGGASGNTIYF.